What follows are 11 T cell receptor beta chains derived from one specimen sequenced in a study of T cell repertoires in cytomegalovirus infection (dated by TCRdb to 2018 to 2020). The treatment or condition label, as the study defines it: in vitro stimulation with specific CMV peptide epitopes to enrich CMV-specific T cells. No cognate antigen is known for these TCRs. Instrument used: Illumina HiSeq 1500. Through fastp at Q25 and MiXCR, TCRdb rebuilt clones from the public reads, retaining in-frame beta chains. Identical CDR3 protein sequences are pooled into one entry, listed with their most common genes and DNA. The sample has 370,000 or so distinct CDR3 sequences on record, about 32% of them singletons. Of the sample, roughly 12% falls within the top ten clones. The sequencing here drew on cultured PBMCs, taken from culture after CMV antigen stimulation. Receptor source: a human donor in good health (CMV status not recorded). Some clones in this sample may be carry-over from other donors' samples.

This clonotype was found a few times. The CDR3 reads CASSKRELGNEQFF. The CDR3 nucleotides read TGTGCCAGCAGTAAGCGGGAGCTGGGCAATGAGCAGTTCTTC. The V gene is TRBV28, the J gene TRBJ2-1, with 8 nucleotides matching TRBD2. The CDR3 consists of 14 residues. Germline assignment: CDR1 MDHEN and CDR2 SYDVKM. With 5 bases clipped from V and 6 bases from J, the junction kept 6 bases outside the gene matches.

The V call is TRBV28, the J call TRBJ2-3, with 7 bases lining up with TRBD1. Germline values: CDR1 MDHEN, CDR2 SYDVKM. This CDR3 contains 13 residues. The V segment lost 7 bases and the J segment 2 bases; nucleotides outside the gene matches: 3. The CDR3 region is CASTGGVTDTQYF. The CDR3 coding sequence is TGTGCCAGCACAGGGGGAGTCACAGATACGCAGTATTTT.

This clonotype was seen more than once but under ten times. The CDR3 nucleotides read TGTGCCAGCAGCCAAACTAGCGTATACAATGAGCAGTTCTTC. Protein sequence: CASSQTSVYNEQFF. The chain uses TRBV7-2 and TRBJ2-1; 7 bases fit TRBD2. Germline loops: CDR1 SGHTA, CDR2 FQGNSA. The CDR3 has 14 residues. Trimming took 5 bases from V and 4 from J; bases not matched to a gene: 5.

This chain links TRBV7-3 with TRBJ2-1; no clear D gene. CDR3 length equals 15 residues. The V and J ends lost 4 bases and 5 bases respectively, with 15 bases between them. CDR1 SGHTA and CDR2 FQGTGA come from the germline V gene. The CDR3 reads CASSYHLANNNEQFF. The DNA of the CDR3 is TGTGCCAGCAGCTACCACCTCGCCAATAACAATGAGCAGTTCTTC.

The sample holds a few counts of this clonotype. The rearrangement uses TRBV19 and TRBJ1-5; the D is unclear. The V end lost 7 bases, the J end lost 5 bases, and 12 bases lay between the germline ends. The CDR3 has 13 residues. Germline CDR1 and CDR2: LNHDA and SQIVND (reference sequence). The CDR3 nucleotides are TGTGCCAGTACCAGAGACTTCTATCAGCCCCAGCATTTT. This sequence encodes CASTRDFYQPQHF.

CDR3 in amino acids: CSVLQIYNEQFF. In DNA form, the CDR3 reads TGCAGCGTGTTACAGATATACAATGAGCAGTTCTTC. The chain links TRBV29-1 to TRBJ2-1; D not resolved. Germline loops: CDR1 SQVTM, CDR2 ANQGSEA. With 6 bases removed from V and 4 bases from J, the gap between germline ends came to 10 bases. The CDR3 consists of 12 residues.

This clonotype was seen more than once but under ten times. The chain links TRBV29-1 to TRBJ2-7; D remains unclear. The V end lost 4 bases, the J end lost 4 bases, and 8 bases lay between the germline ends. Germline CDR1 SQVTM, CDR2 ANQGSEA. This CDR3 contains 11 residues. The CDR3 loop reads CSVVADYEQYV. The CDR3 bases are TGCAGCGTTGTGGCGGATTACGAGCAGTACGTC.

In its sample, this clonotype was seen a few times. This chain connects TRBV4-1 to TRBJ2-1, with 16 bases that match TRBD2. The V gene end was trimmed by 4 bases and the J gene end by 8 bases; junction bases not matched to a gene: 8. This CDR3 comprises 17 residues. CDR1 and CDR2 (germline): MGHRA, YSYEKL. CDR3 loop: CASSPGLGTSGRDEQFF. CDR3 sequence (DNA): TGCGCCAGCAGCCCGGGATTAGGGACTAGCGGGAGGGATGAGCAGTTCTTC.

V gene TRBV7-8 combines with J gene TRBJ1-5; D not resolved. Trimming took off 3 bases at V and 2 bases at J, with 8 bases between the two ends. This CDR3 has 14 residues. Germline assignment: CDR1 SGHVS and CDR2 FQNEAQ. CDR3 nucleotides: TGTGCCAGCAGCTTCGCCCGCCGCAATCAGCCCCAGCATTTT. The encoded protein is CASSFARRNQPQHF.

The V call is TRBV6-2 or TRBV6-3, the J call TRBJ2-7, with D unresolved. The germline V and J ends were trimmed by 6 bases and 1 base, with 10 bases remaining between them. This CDR3 is built from 13 residues. CDR1 is MNHEY and CDR2 is SVGEGT in the germline V gene. CDR3 residues: CASSRVWSYEQYF. CDR3 bases: TGTGCCAGCAGCCGGGTTTGGTCCTACGAGCAGTACTTC.

The chain is built from TRBV7-2 and TRBJ2-3, with 12 bases lining up with TRBD2. J gave up 8 bases and V 3 bases, and 6 bases lay outside the gene matches. CDR3 length equals 15 residues. Germline-derived CDR1 and CDR2 are SGHTA and FQGNSA. The CDR3 loop reads CASSLDLAGGPTQYF. CDR3 nucleotides: TGTGCCAGCAGCTTGGACCTAGCGGGAGGGCCTACGCAGTATTTT.